This is a list of T cell receptor beta chains from one sample in a study of graft-versus-host responses after intestinal transplantation. Repertoires were generated with immunoSEQ multiplex PCR, while TCRdb's copy carries only in-frame clones and drops some. The sample has 35,000 to 45,000 clones; about 92% are singletons. The sample in question was PBMCs, obtained approximately 100 weeks after intestinal transplantation. These receptors all stem from a human patient who received an intestinal transplant, so some T cells may come from the graft donor. The conserved cysteine and the conserved F or W are not part of the CDR3 here. Clone size is stated in some rows and not others, as once, few, many or a class when expanded.

clone size,V gene,CDR3 protein
.,TRBV11-2,ASSPYTDTQY
.,TRBV19,ASSIGATEAF
.,TRBV19,ASSLRGALAFNEQF
.,TRBV6-5,ASSHPGSQETQY
once,TRBV5-1,ASSLATSRQETQY
.,TRBV11-3,ASTLEGFQPQH
.,TRBV19,ASSRGSSISYEQY
.,TRBV15,ATSNRRRRVLASTDTQY
.,TRBV10-1,ASSRTSGDYNEQF
.,TRBV9,ASSAWTSGRAPSSYNEQF